This TCR beta chain was identified in a study of early stage breast cancer tumors. Whole-study results and caveats: Compared with adjacent normal breast tissue, tumors showed 2 to 2.5-fold greater T cell density and higher clonality.

Tissue for this sample was collected about 2-4 cm from the breast tumor. Repertoires were generated with immunoSEQ multiplex PCR, while TCRdb's copy carries only in-frame clones and drops some. This table holds about 6,500 clones, more than 60% found once. A word on this clone: Its target is not known. Relative to the germline gene, one junction end is altered; a read error may explain this.

Per germline, CDR1 SSHAT and CDR2 FNYEAQ (reference sequence). CDR3 size: 13 residues. The specimen was normal breast tissue next to the tumor. This receptor was taken from a person aged 45 to 60 with breast cancer. V and J are TRBV7-7 and TRBJ1-5; possible D gene TRBD1, 5 bases. The DNA of the CDR3 is TGTGCTAGCAGCGAAGGGAGGGGCCAGCCCCAGCATTTT. Protein product: CASSEGRGQPQHF.